These 25 T cell receptor beta chains share one sample of origin, sequenced in a study of shared clonotypes between healthy human individuals. Naive CD8 cells, CD45RO-negative and positively selected for CCR7, excluded terminally differentiated effector memory CD45RA+ cells. Profiling relied on immunoSEQ multiplex PCR, and the TCRdb table lists in-frame clones only, not all of them. The sample has about 1,800,000 clones, approximately 95% seen once. Material: naive CD8+ T cells sorted from blood. Receptor source: a man aged 18-30 years in good health.

V and J are TRBV13 and TRBJ2-7; no definite D call. The germline gives CDR1 PRHDT, CDR2 FYEKMQ (reference sequence). The CDR3 has 17 amino acids. V was trimmed by 0 bases and J by 2 bases, leaving 17 bases between them. This CDR3 is CASSLGPRAGITYEQYF. As DNA, the CDR3 is TGTGCCAGCAGCTTAGGCCCTCGCGCAGGAATAACCTACGAGCAGTACTTC.

The chain joins TRBV29-1 to TRBJ2-7; 9 nucleotides line up with TRBD2. CDR1 and CDR2 from the germline V gene are SQVTM and ANQGSEA. The J segment lost 2 bases and the V segment lost 5 bases, leaving 4 bases of the junction unmatched. The CDR3 has 13 amino acids. The CDR3 loop reads CSVLTSGPYEQYF. The CDR3 DNA reads as TGCAGCGTTCTGACTAGCGGACCCTACGAGCAGTACTTC.

The chain links TRBV5-4 to TRBJ2-7, with D possibly TRBD1 on 5 matching bases. V lost 0 bases to trimming and J lost 3 bases, with 10 bases between them. CDR1 SGHNT and CDR2 YYREEE come from the germline V gene (reference sequence). This CDR3 has 14 amino acids. CDR3 amino acids: CASSLGLGDYEQYF. For the CDR3, the DNA is TGTGCCAGCAGCTTGGGTTTAGGGGACTACGAGCAGTACTTC.

Details on this clone: The missing conserved phenylalanine or tryptophan at the end of this CDR3 makes a read error likely. Because the CDR3's place on the DNA is in doubt, the DNA is left out and the CDR3 is given as listed by TCRdb. The genes are TRBV5-6 and TRBJ2-3; the DNA was not used to check the table's D call, TRBD1. The CDR3 is 12 residues long, ends included. Germline loops: CDR1 SGHDT, CDR2 YYEEEE. This CDR3 reads CASSLGSIFETL.

The genes are TRBV6-6 and TRBJ2-2; D unclear. Per the germline V gene, CDR1 is MNHNY and CDR2 is SVGAGI (reference sequence). The CDR3 spans 14 residues. V lost 4 bases and J 5 bases, leaving 11 bases between the germline ends. The CDR3: CASSLTLGTGELFF. The CDR3 DNA reads as TGTGCCAGCAGTTTAACTTTAGGGACCGGGGAGCTGTTTTTT.

The chain has TRBV7-2 and TRBJ1-1; the D gene is possibly TRBD1 (6 bases). Between the trimmed V and J ends, which lost 4 bases and 4 bases, there was a span of 16 bases. The CDR3 spans 15 residues. CDR1 SGHTA and CDR2 FQGNSA come from the germline V gene. In DNA form, the CDR3 reads TGTGCCAGCAGCTCTGCCGGGGGGCTGGGCACTGAAGCTTTCTTT. Encoded protein: CASSSAGGLGTEAFF.

CDR3 in amino acids: CASSLGGLDKSGNEQFF. CDR3 nucleotide sequence: TGCGCCAGCAGCTTGGGTGGACTGGACAAATCCGGCAATGAGCAGTTCTTC. The chain uses TRBV5-1 and TRBJ2-1; either TRBD1 or TRBD2 may supply D (5 bases each). CDR3 size: 17 residues. Germline V CDR1 and CDR2: SGHRS, YFSETQ. Trimming took 0 bases from V and 6 from J, leaving 19 bases between them. The full variable domain, its missing parts supplied by reference TRBV5-1 and TRBJ2-1, is KAGVTQTPRYLIKTRGQQVTLSCSPISGHRSVSWYQQTPGQGLQFLFEYFSETQRNKGNFPGRFSGRQFSNSRSEMNVSTLELGDSALYLCASSLGGLDKSGNEQFFGPGTRLTVL.

Remarks on this clone: Other DNA sequences in the same sample also yield this CDR3. V usage is TRBV5-6 and J usage is TRBJ2-7; TRBD1 might be the D (5 bases). The CDR3 totals 12 residues. Germline CDR1 is SGHDT and CDR2 is YYEEEE. V was shortened by 5 bases and J by 1 base, with 7 bases between the two germline ends. CDR3 in amino acids: CASSRQSYEQYF. CDR3 sequence (DNA): TGTGCCAGCAGTCGACAGTCCTACGAGCAGTACTTC.

The chain links TRBV27 to TRBJ2-2; no clear D gene. This CDR3 region has 14 residues. Trimming left V 2 bases short and J 2 bases short, with 6 bases between. Germline assignment: CDR1 MNHEY and CDR2 SMNVEV (reference sequence). The CDR3 bases are TGTGCCAGCAGTTTAGGGCATAACACCGGGGAGCTGTTTTTT. It yields the protein CASSLGHNTGELFF.

In regard to this clone: The sample carries other DNA sequences with the same CDR3. The chain employs TRBV2 and TRBJ2-7, with TRBD1 as a possible D gene (5 bases). The germline V gene has CDR1 SNHLY and CDR2 FYNNEI. V was pared by 11 bases and J by 0 bases, with 8 bases between. The CDR3 is made up of 11 amino acids. The CDR3 bases are TGTGCCTCTGACAGCTCCTACGAGCAGTACTTC. Protein product: CASDSSYEQYF.

With respect to this clone: The sample contains more than one DNA sequence encoding this CDR3. This rearrangement joins TRBV6-5 to TRBJ2-2; D is ambiguous. The ends were cut back, 0 bases at V and 1 base at J, with 9 bases in the middle. Germline V lookup: CDR1 MNHEY, CDR2 SVGAGI. The CDR3 sequence is 16 residues long. The chain's CDR3 is CASSYSTGENTGELFF. CDR3 bases: TGTGCCAGCAGTTACTCGACTGGGGAGAACACCGGGGAGCTGTTTTTT.

In nucleotides, the CDR3 is TGTGCCAGCAGTACCTCTCTTGAGGCCGGGGAGCTGTTTTTT. It codes for CASSTSLEAGELFF. V gene TRBV6-5 combines with J gene TRBJ2-2; no clear D gene. CDR1 and CDR2 (germline): MNHEY, SVGAGI. The V and J ends lost 5 bases and 6 bases respectively, with 13 bases between them. The CDR3 has 14 amino acids.

The V gene is TRBV27, the J gene TRBJ2-7; 9 bases line up with TRBD2. The V gene's germline CDR1 is MNHEY and CDR2 SMNVEV (reference sequence). This CDR3 has 16 residues. V dropped 3 bases and J dropped 4; count of bases not matched to a gene: 10. The CDR3 reads CASSLEYSGRSYEQYF. The CDR3 nucleotides are TGTGCCAGCAGTTTGGAATATAGCGGGAGATCATACGAGCAGTACTTC.

This clone was observed a single time. V usage is TRBV7-2 and J usage is TRBJ2-1; unclear D gene. This CDR3 is 14 amino acids long. V dropped 1 base and J dropped 8 bases, with 12 bases sitting between them. Per the germline V gene, CDR1 is SGHTA and CDR2 is FQGNSA. CDR3 region: CASSLEDGSDEQFF. In DNA form, the CDR3 reads TGTGCCAGCAGCTTAGAGGACGGGTCGGATGAGCAGTTCTTC. Full variable domain (remainder filled in from reference TRBV7-2 and TRBJ2-1): GAGVSQSPSNKVTEKGKDVELRCDPISGHTALYWYRQSLGQGLEFLIYFQGNSAPDKSGLPSDRFSAERTGGSVSTLTIQRTQQEDSAVYLCASSLEDGSDEQFFGPGTRLTVL.

This rearrangement joins TRBV12-2 to TRBJ1-5. TRBV12-2 is tagged as a pseudogene. The CDR3 is made up of 15 amino acids. CDR3 bases: TGTGCAAGTCGCCCGGACGGATATAGCAATCAGCCCCAGCATTTT. Translation: CASRPDGYSNQPQHF.

Of note for this clone: Compared with germline, one end of the junction differs, possibly owing to a read error. The sample has other DNA sequences that encode this CDR3 too. The chain links TRBV2 to TRBJ2-1; 7 bases match TRBD1. The germline gives CDR1 SNHLY, CDR2 FYNNEI. The CDR3 length is 14 residues. Here the CDR3 DNA reads TGTGCCAGCAGCGAAGGGACAGACTACAATGAGCAGTTCTTC. Its protein is CASSEGTDYNEQFF.

The chain is built from TRBV5-8 and TRBJ1-1; 9 bases map to TRBD1. Germline V gives CDR1 SGHTS, CDR2 YDEGEE. CDR3 length equals 14 residues. The V segment lost 2 bases and the J segment 5 bases; nucleotides outside the gene matches: 4. DNA of the CDR3: TGTGCCAGCAGCTTTAGGACAGGGGTGACTGAAGCTTTCTTT. Translated: CASSFRTGVTEAFF.

The V and J genes are TRBV14 and TRBJ2-1; 8 nucleotides line up with TRBD2. The CDR3 consists of 14 residues. Germline V CDR1 and CDR2: SGHDN, FVKESK. After removal of 4 bases from V and 2 bases from J, the junction contained 1 base not matched to a gene. CDR3 in amino acids: CASSLAGPYNEQFF. The CDR3 nucleotides read TGTGCCAGCAGCCTAGCGGGGCCCTACAATGAGCAGTTCTTC. The whole variable domain, filled in from reference TRBV14 and TRBJ2-1, reads EAGVTQFPSHSVIEKGQTVTLRCDPISGHDNLYWYRRVMGKEIKFLLHFVKESKQDESGMPNNRFLAERTGGTYSTLKVQPAELEDSGVYFCASSLAGPYNEQFFGPGTRLTVL.

V is TRBV2 and J is TRBJ2-7, with 7 bases fitting TRBD1. In germline, CDR1 is SNHLY, CDR2 FYNNEI. Trimming cost V 7 bases and J 0 bases; bases outside gene matches: 6. The CDR3 runs 14 residues. The CDR3 DNA reads as TGTGCCAGCATTAGGGGGCCGAGCTCCTACGAGCAGTACTTC. It encodes CASIRGPSSYEQYF.

The chain joins TRBV7-2 to TRBJ2-3, with D maybe TRBD2 (6 bases). CDR3 length: 16 residues. V was shortened by 8 bases and J by 4 bases, with 22 bases between the two germline ends. Germline V gene data show CDR1 as SGHTA and CDR2 as FQGNSA. The CDR3 loop reads CASGLIRGGYADTQYF. The DNA for the CDR3 is TGTGCCAGCGGTCTGATTAGGGGAGGATACGCAGATACGCAGTATTTT.

Comment on this clone: The same CDR3 is also encoded by other DNA sequences in this sample. The chain links TRBV27 to TRBJ2-7; D not resolved. The V gene lost 2 bases and the J gene lost 0 bases, with 8 bases spanning the gap. Germline V CDR1 and CDR2: MNHEY, SMNVEV (reference sequence). CDR3 length equals 14 residues. The CDR3 DNA reads TGTGCCAGCAGTTTAGCCGGGTCCTCCTACGAGCAGTACTTC. It specifies CASSLAGSSYEQYF.

The J gene is TRBJ2-7, the V gene TRBV29-1; D might be TRBD1 or TRBD2, each matching 5 bases. The V end lost 5 bases, the J end lost 0 bases, and 11 bases lay between the germline ends. From germline, CDR1 is SQVTM and CDR2 ANQGSEA. The CDR3 contains 13 residues. CDR3 sequence: CSVRDASSYEQYF. In DNA, the CDR3 is TGCAGCGTTCGGGACGCGAGCTCCTACGAGCAGTACTTC.

The chain uses TRBV5-4 and TRBJ1-4; 11 bases are shared with TRBD1. Germline lookup yields CDR1 SGHNT and CDR2 YYREEE (reference sequence). The CDR3 covers 17 residues. V shed 2 bases and J 5 bases; nucleotides not matched to a gene: 8. The CDR3 loop is CASSFKGQGAINEKLFF. The DNA for the CDR3 is TGTGCCAGCAGCTTCAAAGGACAGGGGGCAATCAATGAAAAACTGTTTTTT.

The chain recombines TRBV10-3 with TRBJ2-1, with D unclear. Per germline, CDR1 ENHRY and CDR2 SYGVKD. V lost 3 bases and J lost 6, with 12 bases in between. CDR3 length equals 14 residues. The CDR3 reads CAISDESSFNEQFF. The CDR3 bases are TGTGCCATCAGTGATGAATCTAGTTTCAATGAGCAGTTCTTC.

The rearrangement links TRBV10-2 to TRBJ2-6; D is undetermined. The CDR3 has 15 residues. V lost 8 bases to trimming and J lost 0 bases, with 11 bases between them. Per the germline V gene, CDR1 is WSHSY and CDR2 is SAAADI. The CDR3 loop is CASSLRISGANVLTF. The CDR3 nucleotides are TGCGCCAGCTCGCTACGGATCTCTGGGGCCAACGTCCTGACTTTC.